This entry lists 26 T cell receptor beta chains sequenced from one sample in a study of cytotoxic CD8 clonotypes in ibrutinib-treated CLL. TCRdb's copy holds only in-frame clones and misses some; the assay was immunoSEQ multiplex PCR. The sample has some 200,000 clones, about three quarters seen once. Sample: PBMCs, taken after 12 months of ibrutinib treatment. These receptors were obtained from a human donor with chronic lymphocytic leukemia.

The chain employs TRBV7-9 and TRBJ2-7; the D is unclear. Germline V CDR1 and CDR2: SEHNR, FQNEAQ (reference sequence). V was trimmed by 3 bases and J by 7 bases, leaving 16 bases between them. This CDR3 contains 14 residues. Here the CDR3 DNA reads TGTGCCAGCAGCTTTTCTAGTAGGACGGAAGAGCAGTACTTC. Its protein is CASSFSSRTEEQYF.

This chain's CDR3 is CASSLPGQGTGAFF. The CDR3, as DNA: TGTGCCAGCAGCTTACCCGGACAGGGCACTGGGGCTTTCTTT. The V and J genes are TRBV7-2 and TRBJ1-1, with 8 bases fitting TRBD1. The CDR3 totals 14 residues. The germline V gene encodes CDR1 SGHTA and CDR2 FQGNSA. With 2 bases clipped from V and 11 bases from J, the junction kept 10 bases outside the gene matches.

The gene calls are TRBV6-1 and TRBJ2-7, with D perhaps matching TRBD2 (6 bases). In germline, CDR1 is MNHNS, CDR2 SASEGT. Trimming removed 3 bases at V and 4 bases at J, with 13 bases between. The CDR3 runs to 14 residues. In DNA, the CDR3 is TGTGCCAGCAGTGAGGGGGGTCGGGGTTACGAGCAGTACTTC. Its protein product is CASSEGGRGYEQYF.

The rearrangement uses TRBV5-1 and TRBJ1-2; no firm D call. This CDR3 has 14 amino acids. Trimming took 2 bases from V and 4 from J, leaving 12 bases between them. Per the germline V gene, CDR1 is SGHRS and CDR2 is YFSETQ. The CDR3 loop is CASSLTADIYGYTF. The DNA of the CDR3 is TGCGCCAGCAGCTTAACGGCTGATATCTATGGCTACACCTTC.

The chain links TRBV29-1 to TRBJ2-1; 11 bases are a match to TRBD2. V gave up 2 bases and J gave up 2 bases; unmatched junction bases: 5. CDR1 is SQVTM, CDR2 ANQGSEA, per germline. The CDR3 runs to 16 residues. The CDR3 region has the DNA TGCAGCGTTGAAAGAGGGACTAGCGGAACCTACAATGAGCAGTTCTTC. Encoded protein: CSVERGTSGTYNEQFF.

This clone appeared a single time. J is TRBJ2-1 and V is TRBV7-8, with 16 bases identical to TRBD2. The CDR3 extends over 18 amino acids. After removal of 2 bases from V and 8 bases from J, the junction contained 9 bases not matched to a gene. Germline CDR1 is SGHVS and CDR2 is FQNEAQ. As DNA, the CDR3 is TGTGCCAGCAGCTTAATGTCGGGACTAGCGGGAGGGCGCGATGAGCAGTTCTTC. Its translation is CASSLMSGLAGGRDEQFF.

This rearrangement joins TRBV9 to TRBJ2-2; 8 nucleotides agree with TRBD1. CDR3 length equals 16 residues. CDR1 SGDLS and CDR2 YYNGEE come from the germline V gene. V lost 4 bases, J lost 5 bases, and 10 bases stayed unmatched. CDR3 in DNA: TGTGCCAGCAGCAAATCCCGGACAGGGCGGACCGGGGAGCTGTTTTTT. Translating it yields CASSKSRTGRTGELFF.

The rearrangement uses TRBV5-1 and TRBJ2-3; D gene unclear. V gave up 1 base and J gave up 6 bases, with 12 bases separating them. Germline V gives CDR1 SGHRS, CDR2 YFSETQ. The CDR3 consists of 14 residues. The CDR3 bases are TGCGCCAGCAGCTTGTCCCAACAGTTGGATACGCAGTATTTT. Translation gives CASSLSQQLDTQYF.

The chain carries TRBV7-9 and TRBJ2-3; no reliable D call. This CDR3 has 15 residues. Trimming shortened V by 1 base and J by 2 bases, and 10 bases separated the two germline ends. The germline V gene encodes CDR1 SEHNR and CDR2 FQNEAQ (reference sequence). The CDR3 DNA is TGTGCCAGCAGCTTAGGTAGCACCCACACAGATACGCAGTATTTT. As protein: CASSLGSTHTDTQYF.

V usage is TRBV5-6 and J usage is TRBJ1-6; D gene unclear. Per germline, CDR1 SGHDT and CDR2 YYEEEE. The ends were cut back, 5 bases at V and 7 bases at J, with 13 bases in the middle. This CDR3 is 14 amino acids long. This CDR3 reads CASSLVGRNSPLHF. CDR3 nucleotide sequence: TGTGCCAGCAGTCTTGTCGGGCGAAATTCACCCCTCCACTTT.

This clone was picked up a small number of times. The J gene is TRBJ2-1, the V gene TRBV2; D remains unclear. V was clipped by 3 bases and J by 0 bases, with 12 bases between them. This CDR3 spans 16 amino acids. The germline V gene encodes CDR1 SNHLY and CDR2 FYNNEI. The CDR3 nucleotides are TGTGCCAGCAGTGAGGCTCGGGCCAGCTCCTACAATGAGCAGTTCTTC. It specifies CASSEARASSYNEQFF.

The chain has TRBV4-3 and TRBJ2-6; the D is unclear. The germline V and J ends were trimmed by 3 bases and 5 bases, with 5 bases remaining between them. The CDR3 has 13 residues. The germline gives CDR1 LGHNA, CDR2 YSLEER. The CDR3 region has the DNA TGCGCCAGCAGCCACGACTGGGCCAACGTCCTGACTTTC. The encoded protein is CASSHDWANVLTF.

This clone has more than one count but fewer than ten. The V and J genes are TRBV4-2 and TRBJ1-1; no firm D call. V lost 0 bases to trimming and J lost 6 bases, with 8 bases between them. Germline CDR1 and CDR2: LGHNA and YNFKEQ. The CDR3 spans 13 residues. Here the CDR3 DNA reads TGTGCCAGCAGCCAAGATCCCATCTCTGAAGCTTTCTTT. It specifies CASSQDPISEAFF.

The chain has TRBV30 and TRBJ2-7, with 8 bases identical to TRBD1. Trimming at V came to 0 bases and at J to 0 bases, leaving 10 bases not matched to a gene. Germline assignment: CDR1 GTSNPN and CDR2 SVGIG (reference sequence). The CDR3 is 17 residues long. CDR3 DNA sequence: TGTGCCTGGAGTGTAAAGGGTCTCGGACAGGGCTCCTACGAGCAGTACTTC. Its translation is CAWSVKGLGQGSYEQYF.

V usage is TRBV27 and J usage is TRBJ2-2, with a tentative D call TRBD1 (6 bases). V was trimmed by 5 bases and J by 1 base, leaving 11 bases between them. In germline, CDR1 is MNHEY, CDR2 SMNVEV (reference sequence). The CDR3 totals 15 residues. CDR3 residues: CASSTGPGNTGELFF. In nucleotides, the CDR3 is TGTGCCAGCAGTACAGGGCCCGGGAACACCGGGGAGCTGTTTTTT.

This clone has more than one count but fewer than ten. The chain uses TRBV15 and TRBJ2-5, with no clear D. Trimming took 3 bases from V and 4 from J, leaving 21 bases between them. The CDR3 has 17 residues. Germline lookup yields CDR1 LNHNV and CDR2 YYDKDF (reference sequence). The CDR3, as DNA: TGTGCCACCAGCAGGACTTCTGTGGGTCCAAAAGGAGAGACCCAGTACTTC. It is translated as CATSRTSVGPKGETQYF.

The chain recombines TRBV5-4 with TRBJ1-4; D gene unclear. This CDR3 is 13 amino acids long. Trimming cost V 0 bases and J 5 bases, with 5 bases left between them. Germline V lookup: CDR1 SGHNT, CDR2 YYREEE (reference sequence). This CDR3 reads CASSLAGNEKLFF. The CDR3 DNA reads as TGTGCCAGCAGCTTGGCTGGGAATGAAAAACTGTTTTTT. Together with reference TRBV5-4 and TRBJ1-4, the CDR3 gives the full variable domain: ETGVTQSPTHLIKTRGQQVTLRCSSQSGHNTVSWYQQALGQGPQFIFQYYREEENGRGNFPPRFSGLQFPNYSSELNVNALELDDSALYLCASSLAGNEKLFFGSGTQLSVL.

This chain connects TRBV2 to TRBJ2-7, with D maybe TRBD2 (5 bases). V shed 5 bases and J shed 3 bases, with 8 bases lying between them. In germline, CDR1 is SNHLY, CDR2 FYNNEI. This CDR3 has 12 amino acids. The CDR3 DNA is TGTGCCAGCAGTAGCGGCCTCTACGAGCAGTACTTC. Its translation: CASSSGLYEQYF.

The J gene is TRBJ1-4, the V gene TRBV5-6; TRBD1 is a possible D gene (5 bases). This CDR3 comprises 17 residues. Germline CDR1 reads SGHDT; CDR2 reads YYEEEE. V lost 2 bases, J lost 8 bases, and 22 bases lay in between. The CDR3 nucleotides are TGTGCCAGCAGCTTCCGGACATCCAATTCAATAGGCGAAAAACTGTTTTTT. This gives the protein CASSFRTSNSIGEKLFF.

On this clone: An end of the junction does not agree with germline; a read error may underlie this. The chain has TRBV4-1 and TRBJ2-1; possibly TRBD2 for D (6 bases). In germline, CDR1 is MGHRA, CDR2 YSYEKL. The CDR3 runs to 13 residues. Here the CDR3 reads CASSPKRARSMVF. DNA of the CDR3: TGCGCCAGCAGCCCCAAGCGGGCCAGGTCGATGGTCTTC.

This clone was counted a single time. The chain recombines TRBV29-1 with TRBJ2-3; unclear D gene. The germline V gene has CDR1 SQVTM and CDR2 ANQGSEA. V was pared by 2 bases and J by 3 bases, with 6 bases between. The CDR3 is made up of 12 amino acids. CDR3 nucleotides: TGCAGCGTTGAAAGGCGGACAGATACGCAGTATTTT. Its translation: CSVERRTDTQYF.

The rearrangement links TRBV7-3 to TRBJ2-1; D gene uncertain. The CDR3 is made up of 15 amino acids. CDR1 and CDR2 from the germline V gene are SGHTA and FQGTGA. Trimming stripped 1 base from V and 1 base from J, with 8 bases between. This CDR3 reads CASSLNPGSYNEQFF. CDR3 nucleotide sequence: TGTGCCAGCAGCTTAAATCCAGGTTCCTACAATGAGCAGTTCTTC.

J is TRBJ2-5 and V is TRBV2; D is unresolved. The V gene lost 7 bases and the J gene lost 3 bases, with 12 bases spanning the gap. Germline-derived CDR1 and CDR2 are SNHLY and FYNNEI. The CDR3 consists of 13 residues. CDR3 nucleotides: TGTGCCAGCAAAATCGGCCGAGAAGAGACCCAGTACTTC. Translation gives CASKIGREETQYF.

The rearrangement uses TRBV7-3 and TRBJ2-7; either TRBD1 or TRBD2 may fit D (5 bases each). The CDR3 contains 15 residues. Trimming removed 2 bases from V and 5 bases from J, with 16 bases in between. In germline, CDR1 is SGHTA, CDR2 FQGTGA. The CDR3 bases are TGTGCCAGCAGCTTATCCGGGACCCTCTACCACGAGCAGTACTTC. It translates to CASSLSGTLYHEQYF.

The chain has TRBV6-6 and TRBJ1-2; 8 nucleotides line up with TRBD1. J gave up 2 bases and V 7 bases, and 6 bases lay outside the gene matches. The length of the CDR3 is 14 residues. Germline loops: CDR1 MNHNY, CDR2 SVGAGI (reference sequence). The CDR3 nucleotides are TGTGCCAGCACCTCCTCAGGGGGCAACTATGGCTACACCTTC. Translating gives CASTSSGGNYGYTF.

The chain has TRBV5-6 and TRBJ2-2, with D possibly being TRBD1 or TRBD2 (5 bases each). The CDR3 is made up of 16 amino acids. CDR1 SGHDT and CDR2 YYEEEE come from the germline V gene. Trimming pared 4 bases from V and 6 bases from J, leaving 19 bases between. Here the CDR3 reads CASSLGGAGSSGELFF. The CDR3 DNA reads TGTGCCAGCAGCCTTGGGGGTGCAGGGTCCTCCGGGGAGCTGTTTTTT. Full variable domain (rest looked up from reference TRBV5-6 and TRBJ2-2): DAGVTQSPTHLIKTRGQQVTLRCSPKSGHDTVSWYQQALGQGPQFIFQYYEEEERQRGNFPDRFSGHQFPNYSSELNVNALLLGDSALYLCASSLGGAGSSGELFFGEGSRLTVL.